The next 6 T cell receptor beta chains were all read from a single sample in a study of molecular identifiers for immune sequencing clone quantification. Via MiXCR, TCRdb re-called the PCR reads, giving one row per CDR3 protein. The sample has around 65,000 distinct CDR3 sequences, 18% seen once. The sequenced sample consisted of naive CD8+ T cells from blood, with Jurkat cell RNA spiked in. Subset noted: FACS-sorted CD8+CD4-CCR7+CD45RA+ naive T cells. Receptors were obtained from a human donor in good health. Some libraries in this study had Jurkat cell RNA spiked in.

The V and J genes are TRBV18 and TRBJ1-1; D may be TRBD1 (5 bases). Trimming took off 2 bases at V and 2 bases at J, with 6 bases between the two ends. Germline V gives CDR1 KGHSH, CDR2 LQKENI. The CDR3 extends over 13 amino acids. The CDR3 loop is CASSPTGNTEAFF. The CDR3 DNA sequence: TGTGCCAGCTCACCAACAGGTAACACTGAAGCTTTCTTT.

In its sample, this clonotype was seen many times. V gene TRBV4-1 combines with J gene TRBJ2-1; tentative D call: TRBD1 (5 bases). V gave up 1 base and J gave up 9 bases, with 13 bases separating them. The length of the CDR3 is 14 residues. The germline gives CDR1 MGHRA, CDR2 YSYEKL. The DNA of the CDR3 is TGCGCCAGCAGCCAAGGACAGACTGTGGCTGAGCAGTTCTTC. This encodes CASSQGQTVAEQFF.

The chain links TRBV27 to TRBJ2-5; D is uncertain. Germline loops: CDR1 MNHEY, CDR2 SMNVEV (reference sequence). V lost 8 bases, J lost 1 base, and 14 bases lay in between. The CDR3 loop spans 14 amino acids. The CDR3 region is CASGPRQIQETQYF. The CDR3 DNA sequence: TGTGCCAGCGGTCCCCGACAAATCCAAGAGACCCAGTACTTC.

The table lists this clonotype with many counts. The genes are TRBV18 and TRBJ2-7; a possible D gene is TRBD1 (7 bases). Trimming took off 2 bases at V and 0 bases at J, with 11 bases between the two ends. The CDR3 sequence is 15 residues long. Looked up from germline, CDR1 is KGHSH and CDR2 is LQKENI. In DNA, the CDR3 is TGTGCCAGCTCACCAGCAGGGGGGAGCTCCTACGAGCAGTACTTC. Its translation: CASSPAGGSSYEQYF.

There are many counts of this clonotype. The rearrangement joins TRBV20-1 to TRBJ2-7, with D perhaps matching TRBD2 (5 bases). V lost 5 bases and J 2 bases, leaving 25 bases between the germline ends. Germline V CDR1 and CDR2: DFQATT, SNEGSKA (reference sequence). CDR3 length equals 17 residues. The CDR3 bases are TGCAGTGCTGCTGAACACGATCTAGCAAATACACCCTACGAGCAGTACTTC. This translates into CSAAEHDLANTPYEQYF.

This clonotype has ten or more counts. V usage is TRBV20-1 and J usage is TRBJ2-1; tentative D call: TRBD1 (6 bases). CDR1 DFQATT and CDR2 SNEGSKA come from the germline V gene (reference sequence). The CDR3 is made up of 12 amino acids. V lost 5 bases and J lost 7, with 12 bases in between. The DNA for the CDR3 is TGCAGTGCTCCCAGGGGTATGAATGAGCAGTTCTTC. This encodes CSAPRGMNEQFF.